The present T cell receptor (beta chain) was sequenced within a study of T cell responses to AZD1222 COVID-19 vaccine. Clones were read by immunoSEQ multiplex PCR, and TCRdb kept only the in-frame ones, dropping some. The sample comprises about 150,000 clones, 75% to 95% of which are singletons, and 1.5% rests with the top ten. V dropped 0 bases and J dropped 2 bases, with 10 bases sitting between them. This CDR3 contains 15 residues. Germline V CDR1 and CDR2: LGHNA, YSLEER. V usage is TRBV4-3 and J usage is TRBJ1-2; D gene uncertain. This TCR derives from an adult in good health. The sample in question was peripheral blood, obtained on day 0 of AZD1222 vaccination. CDR3 coding DNA: TGCGCCAGCAGCCAAGACGCTAAAGCCAACTATGGCTACACCTTC. Its translation: CASSQDAKANYGYTF.